This paragraph reports one TCR beta chain. Its specificity is not known. The sample comes from a study of T cells in Graves' hyperthyroidism and ophthalmopathy. The length of the CDR3 is 15 residues. The germline V gene has CDR1 LNHDA and CDR2 SQIVND (reference sequence). V trimming: 0 bases; J trimming: 4 bases; junction bases outside the gene matches: 3. Points from the study as a whole: Progression to ophthalmopathy was predicted a median of roughly 6.8 months early.

TCR beta CDR3 regions were amplified from RNA. Carried out on the TCR CDR3, a first-round RT-PCR used the HTBI primer set. TCRdb re-analysed the multiplex PCR reads in MiXCR, keeping a single row per CDR3 protein. The profile covers around 250,000 distinct CDR3 sequences, with approximately 15% appearing a single time and 10% to 15% taken by the ten largest. On the basis of clinical symptoms, serum thyroxine and TRAb, thyroid ultrasound and orbital computed tomography, diagnoses were made. The blood sample was taken at first hyperthyroidism diagnosis, before any ophthalmopathy symptoms. The gene calls are TRBV19 and TRBJ2-5, with 9 bases matching TRBD1. Source material: blood. The receptor comes from a woman in her 40s with Graves' hyperthyroidism that later progressed to Graves' ophthalmopathy. The CDR3 coding sequence is TGTGCCAGTAGTATAGACCACAGGGGGCGAGAGACCCAGTACTTC. This gives the protein CASSIDHRGRETQYF.